Included here is one T cell receptor beta chain sequence, with context. This clonotype was detected only a few times. The clone's antigen remains unknown. The input lacks base qualities; no much larger clone sits a single base away. Ophthalmopathy patients had moderately to severely active disease, with a Clinical Activity Score of 3 or more, a NOSPECS grade of 4 or more, and a disease duration of less than 3 months. Any patient with an uncontrolled infection, another autoimmune disease, pregnancy or lactation was excluded. Diagnoses were based on clinical symptoms, serum thyroxine and TRAb, thyroid ultrasound and orbital computed tomography. Ficoll-Paque density gradient centrifugation was used to isolate PBMCs from about 10 ml of fresh peripheral blood. Trizol reagent was used to extract total RNA, and RNA quality was then checked on an Agilent 2100 Bioanalyzer. TCR beta CDR3 regions were amplified from RNA transcripts. The first round of RT-PCR for the TCR CDR3 was performed with the HTBI primer set and the Qiagen OneStep RT-PCR kit. Libraries were constructed in a second round of multiplex PCR, after which size selection and purification were carried out. Sequencing of the libraries was done on an Illumina HiSeq2000 using paired-end 100 bp reads. The paper's processing steps were these. Raw data were processed with SOAPnuke, discarding reads with adapters, uncalled bases, mean Phred below 15, or no exact constant-primer or identifier match. High-quality paired reads were merged with COPE v1.2.5, and unique nucleotide sequences were defined as clonotypes. Clonotypes were aligned to IMGT TRBV, TRBD and TRBJ reference segments using MiTCR v1.1. Analysis was restricted to V-J combinations with a frequency above 0.0001, which covered over 98% of repertoires. The TCS score was defined as the ratio of F50 (clonal expansion) to E x V (chaos), calculated using BLOSUM62-based TCRdist between CDR3 peptides within each V-J. Welch's t-statistics and random forest reduced around 550 V-J features to under 15, which were used in a naive Bayes classifier (R e1071). The public reads were reanalyzed by TCRdb: fastp trimming at Q25, MiXCR alignment, in-frame beta chains only. Each CDR3 protein gets just one entry, which takes the most common genes and DNA from the rows behind it. TCRdb's processing, not the authors', yielded these V and J calls. Counted in this sample were a few hundred thousand distinct CDR3 sequences; around 16% of them appeared once. The top ten hold less than 3.5% of the sample.

The germline V gene encodes CDR1 MGHRA and CDR2 YSYEKL. The V end gives up 2 bases and the J end 6 bases, leaving 10 bases in the junction not matched to a gene. Spanning cysteine to phenylalanine, the CDR3 consists of 15 amino acids. Only the CDR3 part of the read is kept: 45 bases, read in frame from the first base. The data stem from a study of T cells in Graves' hyperthyroidism and ophthalmopathy (dated by TCRdb to between 2018 and 2020). For the study in its entirety: Peripheral blood was collected at initial diagnosis, before any treatment. The 95 to 100 discovery patients were divided at random into training and test sets in a 7:3 ratio. TCR Vbeta CDR3 sequencing of roughly 140 peripheral blood samples (fewer than 45 ophthalmopathy, around 80 hyperthyroidism and some 17 progressor patients) is reported in the paper. In addition, the study compared T-cell repertoires in thyroid tissue and in blood from five to seven Graves' hyperthyroidism patients. To identify TCR V-J signatures that set the groups apart, the researchers used a discovery cohort of 100 or so patients, made up of 40 to 45 with Graves' ophthalmopathy and 55 to 65 with stable Graves' hyperthyroidism. After sampling, hyperthyroidism patients received methimazole starting at 30 mg daily, and ophthalmopathy patients received high-dose intravenous methylprednisolone. Prospective prediction of ophthalmopathy was tested in an independent validation cohort consisting of about 19 hyperthyroidism patients and around 16 patients who later progressed to ophthalmopathy. Summary of the overall study and its limitations: During validation, the model predicted progression to ophthalmopathy a median of approximately 6 months ahead of onset, with approximately 71% sensitivity and 72.22% specificity. No statistical method was used to set the sample size in advance, and investigators knew the group allocation. Most expanded thyroid clonotypes (frequency above 0.001) were also found in blood, which suggests that blood repertoires may mirror thyroid immune responses. In cross-validation, a model built on a 13 V-J signature told ophthalmopathy apart from stable hyperthyroidism with approximately 90% sensitivity and roughly 81% specificity, and in testing the same model reached 80%/75%.

The chain is made from TRBV4-1 and TRBJ2-7, with 7 junctional bases fitting TRBD1. This clonotype was sampled from a woman between 40 and 50 years old with Graves' ophthalmopathy. Sequences were obtained from blood. This receptor carries the CDR3 CASSQSSTGFREQYF. The DNA sequence reads TGCGCCAGCAGCCAATCTTCGACAGGGTTTCGCGAGCAGTACTTC.